The 8 T cell receptor beta chains reported below all come from one sample, sequenced in a study of T cell responses to AZD1222 COVID-19 vaccine. Measured with immunoSEQ multiplex PCR; TCRdb has only the in-frame clones, and not every one. The sample contains 90,000 or so clones, about 88% of which appear only once. The material sequenced was peripheral blood, taken on day 0 of AZD1222 vaccination. Receptor source: an adult in good health.

V and J are TRBV3-1 (or the pseudogene TRBV3-2) and TRBJ2-4; maybe TRBD1 (6 bases). V dropped 3 bases and J dropped 7 bases, with 13 bases sitting between them. The germline gives CDR1 LGHDT, CDR2 YNNKEL (reference sequence). This CDR3 is 14 amino acids long. The CDR3 loop is CASSQTLTGNIQYF. CDR3 DNA sequence: TGTGCCAGCAGCCAGACCCTTACAGGGAACATTCAGTACTTC.

This sequence joins TRBV28 and TRBJ2-1, with D maybe TRBD2 (5 bases). The CDR3 has 14 residues. Germline V lookup: CDR1 MDHEN, CDR2 SYDVKM. V was shortened by 5 bases and J by 9 bases, with 17 bases between the two germline ends. The DNA of the CDR3 is TGTGCCAGCAGTCGAGCGGCCGAACCCCGTGAGCAGTTCTTC. Translating gives CASSRAAEPREQFF.

This rearrangement joins TRBV28 to TRBJ1-2; D possibly corresponds to TRBD1 (6 bases). V lost 5 bases to trimming and J lost 4 bases, with 11 bases between them. From germline, CDR1 is MDHEN and CDR2 SYDVKM. The CDR3 spans 13 residues. CDR3 protein: CASSKGDSYGYTF. CDR3 nucleotides: TGTGCCAGCAGTAAGGGGGATAGCTATGGCTACACCTTC.

The genes are TRBV7-2 and TRBJ2-1, with TRBD2 matching 10 bases. V was clipped by 5 bases and J by 0 bases; unmatched bases: 7. The CDR3 has 17 residues. The germline CDR1 and CDR2 sequences are SGHTA and FQGNSA. The CDR3 is CASSGQTSGSSYNEQFF. Written as DNA, the CDR3 is TGTGCCAGCAGCGGGCAGACTAGCGGGTCCTCCTACAATGAGCAGTTCTTC. Together with reference TRBV7-2 and TRBJ2-1, the CDR3 gives the full variable domain: GAGVSQSPSNKVTEKGKDVELRCDPISGHTALYWYRQSLGQGLEFLIYFQGNSAPDKSGLPSDRFSAERTGGSVSTLTIQRTQQEDSAVYLCASSGQTSGSSYNEQFFGPGTRLTVL.

The table lists this clone with a few counts. J is TRBJ2-3 and V is TRBV27; D not certain. The V gene's germline CDR1 is MNHEY and CDR2 SMNVEV (reference sequence). CDR3 length: 13 amino acids. The germline V and J ends were trimmed by 0 bases and 4 bases, with 5 bases remaining between them. In DNA, the CDR3 is TGTGCCAGCAGTTTATCCAGGCCAGATACGCAGTATTTT. It specifies CASSLSRPDTQYF.

This chain's CDR3 is CASSPTVRDFPLHF. Here the CDR3 DNA reads TGTGCCAGCTCACCTACCGTGCGGGATTTTCCCCTCCACTTT. The rearrangement links TRBV18 to TRBJ1-6; D is unclear. Germline CDR1 and CDR2: KGHSH and LQKENI. V was trimmed by 3 bases and J by 13 bases, leaving 16 bases between them. This CDR3 contains 14 residues.

The gene calls are TRBV4-1 and TRBJ1-2; 7 bases are shared with TRBD1. Germline V gene data show CDR1 as MGHRA and CDR2 as YSYEKL. V dropped 0 bases and J dropped 8; count of bases not matched to a gene: 9. The CDR3 is 15 residues long. This chain's CDR3 is CASSQDPGQRIGYTF. As DNA, the CDR3 is TGCGCCAGCAGCCAAGACCCGGGACAGAGAATCGGCTACACCTTC.

V and J are TRBV7-9 and TRBJ2-7, with TRBD1 as a possible D gene (5 bases). V lost 1 base to trimming and J lost 3 bases, with 10 bases between them. In germline, CDR1 is SEHNR, CDR2 FQNEAQ (reference sequence). CDR3 size: 14 residues. The CDR3 coding sequence is TGTGCCAGCAGCTTAGAGGACACCGACTACGAGCAGTACTTC. Translating gives CASSLEDTDYEQYF.